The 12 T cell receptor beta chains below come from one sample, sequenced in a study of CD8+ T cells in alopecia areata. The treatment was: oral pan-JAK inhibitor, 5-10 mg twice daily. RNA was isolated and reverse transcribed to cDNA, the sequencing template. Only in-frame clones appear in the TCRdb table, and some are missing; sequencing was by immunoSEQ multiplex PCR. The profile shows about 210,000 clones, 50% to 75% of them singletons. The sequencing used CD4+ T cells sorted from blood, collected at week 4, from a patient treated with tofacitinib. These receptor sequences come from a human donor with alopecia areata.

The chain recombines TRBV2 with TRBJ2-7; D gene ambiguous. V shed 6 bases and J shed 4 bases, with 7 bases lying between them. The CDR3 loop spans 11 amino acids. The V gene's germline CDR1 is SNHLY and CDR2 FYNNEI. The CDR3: CASRKGYEQYF. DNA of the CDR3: TGTGCCAGCAGAAAGGGATACGAGCAGTACTTC.

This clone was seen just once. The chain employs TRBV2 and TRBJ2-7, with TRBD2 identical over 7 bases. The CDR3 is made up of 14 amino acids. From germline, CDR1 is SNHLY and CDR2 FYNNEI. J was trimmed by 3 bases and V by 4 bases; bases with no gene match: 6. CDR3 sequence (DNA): TGTGCCAGCAGTGCTGCTAGCGGAAACTACGAGCAGTACTTC. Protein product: CASSAASGNYEQYF.

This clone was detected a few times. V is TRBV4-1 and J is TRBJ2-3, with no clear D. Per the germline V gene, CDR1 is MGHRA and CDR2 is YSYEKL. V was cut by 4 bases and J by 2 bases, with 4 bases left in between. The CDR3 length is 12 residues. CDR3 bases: TGCGCCAGCAGCCCAAACACAGATACGCAGTATTTT. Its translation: CASSPNTDTQYF.

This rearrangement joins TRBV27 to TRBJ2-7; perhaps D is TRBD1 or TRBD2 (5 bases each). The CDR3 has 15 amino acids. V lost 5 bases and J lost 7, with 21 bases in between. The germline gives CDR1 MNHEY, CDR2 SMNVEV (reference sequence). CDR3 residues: CASSPGTGLPGEQYF. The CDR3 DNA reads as TGTGCCAGCAGTCCGGGGACCGGATTGCCCGGGGAGCAGTACTTC.

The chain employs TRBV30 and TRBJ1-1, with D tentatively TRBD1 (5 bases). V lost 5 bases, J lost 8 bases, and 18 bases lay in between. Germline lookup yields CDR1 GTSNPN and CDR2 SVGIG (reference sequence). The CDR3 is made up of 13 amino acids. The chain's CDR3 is CAWSGQGKREAFF. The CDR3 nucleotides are TGTGCCTGGTCAGGGCAGGGAAAGAGGGAAGCTTTCTTT.

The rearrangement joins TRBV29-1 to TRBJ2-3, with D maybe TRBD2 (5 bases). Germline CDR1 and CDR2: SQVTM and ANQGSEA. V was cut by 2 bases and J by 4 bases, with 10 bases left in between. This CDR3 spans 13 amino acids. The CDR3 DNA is TGCAGCGTTGAAAGGAGGCCCGCAGATACGCAGTATTTT. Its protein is CSVERRPADTQYF.

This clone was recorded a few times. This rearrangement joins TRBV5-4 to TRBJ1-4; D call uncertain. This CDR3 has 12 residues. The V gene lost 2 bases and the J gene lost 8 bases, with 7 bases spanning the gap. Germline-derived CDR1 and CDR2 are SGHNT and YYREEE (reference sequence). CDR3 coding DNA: TGTGCCAGCAGCTTACACGGGGAAAAACTGTTTTTT. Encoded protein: CASSLHGEKLFF.

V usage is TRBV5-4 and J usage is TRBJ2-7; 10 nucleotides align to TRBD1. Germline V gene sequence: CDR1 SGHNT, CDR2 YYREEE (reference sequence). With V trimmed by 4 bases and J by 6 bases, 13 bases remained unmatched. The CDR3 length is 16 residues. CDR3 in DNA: TGTGCCAGCAGCCGTTGGGGGACAGGGGTATTTAGCGAGCAGTACTTC. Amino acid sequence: CASSRWGTGVFSEQYF.

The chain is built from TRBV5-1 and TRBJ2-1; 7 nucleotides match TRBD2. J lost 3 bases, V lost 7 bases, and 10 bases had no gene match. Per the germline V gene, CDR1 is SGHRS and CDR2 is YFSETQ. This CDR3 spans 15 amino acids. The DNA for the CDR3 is TGCGCCAGCTCTGGGGAGGGCGAGGGCTACAATGAGCAGTTCTTC. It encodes CASSGEGEGYNEQFF.

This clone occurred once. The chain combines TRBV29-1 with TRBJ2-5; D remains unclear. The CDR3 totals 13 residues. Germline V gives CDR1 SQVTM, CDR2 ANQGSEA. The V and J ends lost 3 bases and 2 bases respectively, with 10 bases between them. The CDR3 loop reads CSVDQINQETQYF. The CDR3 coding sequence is TGCAGCGTTGACCAGATAAATCAAGAGACCCAGTACTTC.

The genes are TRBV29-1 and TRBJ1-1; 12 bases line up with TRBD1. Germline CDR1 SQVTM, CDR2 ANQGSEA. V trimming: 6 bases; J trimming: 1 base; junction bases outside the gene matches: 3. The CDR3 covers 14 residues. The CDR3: CSVGQGARNTEAFF. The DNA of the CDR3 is TGCAGCGTGGGACAGGGGGCACGGAACACTGAAGCTTTCTTT.

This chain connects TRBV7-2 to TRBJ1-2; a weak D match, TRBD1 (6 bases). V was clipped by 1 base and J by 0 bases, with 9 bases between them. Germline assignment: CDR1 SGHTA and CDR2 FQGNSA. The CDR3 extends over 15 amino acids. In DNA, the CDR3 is TGTGCCAGCAGCTTAGTTGGGGGCTCTAACTATGGCTACACCTTC. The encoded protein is CASSLVGGSNYGYTF.